This TCR beta chain was observed in a study of tumor-infiltrating lymphocytes in localized non-small cell lung cancer. Overall study context: Some samples were collected after neoadjuvant chemotherapy; smokers, never-smokers and several histologies were included.

This clone was seen at least ten times. Germline CDR1 is SGHNT and CDR2 is YYREEE (reference sequence). This CDR3 has 13 residues. Trimming stripped 7 bases from V and 5 bases from J, with 15 bases between. Method: immunoSEQ multiplex PCR; TCRdb's copy keeps in-frame clones and lacks some. Of about 16,000 clones listed, 45% to 50% are singletons. V and J are TRBV5-4 and TRBJ2-5; D is uncertain. This clonotype originated in a human donor with non-small cell lung cancer. Sample: lung tumor tissue. CDR3 DNA sequence: TGTGCCAGCTCGCTAAGGGCCGGTGAGACCCAGTACTTC. This gives the protein CASSLRAGETQYF.